This T cell receptor beta chain comes out of a study of T cells in localized non-small cell lung cancer. A remark on this clone: The target antigen is unknown.

Some clones are missing from TCRdb's copy, which holds only in-frame ones; the method was immunoSEQ multiplex PCR. The table records 25,000 to 35,000 clones, 85% to 90% of them present only once. General observations from the study: Within adjacent lung there appeared a median 57 of the top 100 tumor clones. One tumor region alone was sequenced, and heterogeneity therefore remains possible. Uninvolved adjacent lung showed peak T cell clonality, exceeding tumor.

This CDR3 is 15 amino acids long. J gave up 5 bases and V 5 bases, and 10 bases lay outside the gene matches. In germline, CDR1 is LNHDA, CDR2 SQIVND (reference sequence). The V call is TRBV19, the J call TRBJ2-5, with TRBD2 matching over 8 bases. This specimen was peripheral blood, taken before any cancer treatment. This TCR derives from a female donor of 60 years or more with stage III squamous cell lung carcinoma. The CDR3 region is CASSENGRAPETQYF. As DNA, the CDR3 is TGTGCCAGTAGTGAGAACGGGAGGGCCCCGGAGACCCAGTACTTC.